The 7 T cell receptor beta chains reported below all come from one sample, sequenced in a study of T cells after yellow fever vaccination. Via MiXCR, TCRdb re-called the 5' RACE reads, giving one row per CDR3 protein. Found here are approximately 300,000 distinct CDR3 sequences, roughly a tenth of them singletons; the top ten hold 3% to 3.5%. Sequenced here: CD4+ T cells sorted from PBMCs, sampled 45 days after the yellow fever booster vaccination. These receptor sequences come from a young man who received the YFV17D yellow fever vaccine.

This clonotype was found many times. The chain couples TRBV6-5 to TRBJ2-1; TRBD2 agrees at 8 bases. The length of the CDR3 is 17 residues. Trimming removed 6 bases from V and 5 bases from J; junction bases left unmatched: 15. The germline gives CDR1 MNHEY, CDR2 SVGAGI. The CDR3 here is CASRRGAGDPSNNEQFF. CDR3 nucleotide sequence: TGTGCCAGCAGACGGGGAGCGGGGGACCCATCGAACAATGAGCAGTTCTTC.

V gene TRBV5-1 combines with J gene TRBJ1-6; D is possibly TRBD1 (6 bases). V gave up 0 bases and J gave up 10 bases, with 14 bases separating them. The CDR3 has 15 amino acids. Germline V gene sequence: CDR1 SGHRS, CDR2 YFSETQ. CDR3 residues: CASSLDRVDGSPLHF. CDR3 nucleotides: TGCGCCAGCAGCTTGGACAGGGTCGATGGGTCACCCCTCCACTTT.

This chain connects TRBV24-1 to TRBJ2-2; TRBD1 is a possible D gene (5 bases). V was trimmed by 7 bases and J by 7 bases, leaving 9 bases between them. The CDR3 spans 12 residues. Looked up from germline, CDR1 is KGHDR and CDR2 is SFDVKD. In nucleotides, the CDR3 is TGTGCCACCAGGACAGTAAACGGGGAGCTGTTTTTT. Translated: CATRTVNGELFF.

The J gene is TRBJ1-1, the V gene TRBV10-3, with 8 bases that match TRBD1. Trimming took 3 bases from V and 7 from J; bases not matched to a gene: 10. Looked up from germline, CDR1 is ENHRY and CDR2 is SYGVKD. This CDR3 is built from 15 residues. The CDR3 bases are TGTGCCATCAGTGACTACCGGGACAGGATCTATGAAGCTTTCTTT. It codes for CAISDYRDRIYEAFF.

This clonotype was detected ten times or more. The chain links TRBV10-3 to TRBJ1-4; 10 positions match TRBD1. Germline CDR1 ENHRY, CDR2 SYGVKD. With 10 bases clipped from V and 6 bases from J, the junction kept 11 bases outside the gene matches. The CDR3 runs 15 residues. The CDR3 nucleotides read TGTGCCACTCGAGGACAGGGGGTAGCTTATGAAAAACTGTTTTTT. It encodes CATRGQGVAYEKLFF.

This clonotype has just a few counts. This rearrangement joins TRBV4-1 to TRBJ1-6; TRBD1 aligns across 7 bases. Germline V gene lookup returns CDR1 MGHRA and CDR2 YSYEKL. This CDR3 is 18 amino acids long. With 1 base clipped from V and 7 bases from J, the junction kept 13 bases outside the gene matches. Here the CDR3 DNA reads TGCGCCAGCAGCCAAGGAATTACAGGGGTTACCAACAATTCACCCCTCCACTTT. Protein: CASSQGITGVTNNSPLHF.

The gene calls are TRBV6-5 and TRBJ2-5; tentatively, D is TRBD2 (5 bases). The CDR3 spans 13 residues. V gave up 6 bases and J gave up 5 bases, with 13 bases separating them. The germline CDR1 and CDR2 sequences are MNHEY and SVGAGI. The DNA for the CDR3 is TGTGCCAGCAGGGATCTAGCCCAGGAGACCCAGTACTTC. Protein: CASRDLAQETQYF.